The present T cell receptor (beta chain) was sequenced within a study of cytotoxic CD8 clonotypes in ibrutinib-treated CLL. At the level of the study: Recorded responses included around 24 partial and 2 complete; following median around 73 months, roughly 15 stayed remitted and 12 progressed.

Concerning this clone itself: What it recognizes is unknown.

The repertoire was sequenced with immunoSEQ multiplex PCR; TCRdb's copy has only in-frame clones and lacks some. The profile shows 160,000 or so clones, about 80% of them singletons. CDR1 is MDHEN, CDR2 SYDVKM, per germline. J lost 5 bases, V lost 8 bases, and 8 bases had no gene match. This CDR3 comprises 13 residues. Study-wide results and limits: Researchers report that baseline clonality outpaced age-matched healthy donors and tracked circulating CD8+ T-cell counts.

The receptor's source is a human donor with chronic lymphocytic leukemia. The chain uses TRBV28 and TRBJ2-5, with 7 positions matching TRBD2. The sequenced sample was PBMCs, obtained after 24 months of ibrutinib treatment. CDR3 sequence reads: CASGRGVGETQYF. For the CDR3, the DNA is TGTGCCAGCGGTCGGGGGGTCGGGGAGACCCAGTACTTC.